This T cell receptor beta chain was sequenced for a study of shared clonotypes between healthy human individuals. Study in general: Donors were two women and three men aged 18 to 49.

With respect to this clone: The antigen is undetermined.

CDR1 is MNHEY, CDR2 SMNVEV, per germline (reference sequence). This CDR3 comprises 14 residues. V shed 5 bases and J 6 bases; nucleotides not matched to a gene: 6. Only in-frame clones appear in the TCRdb table, and some are missing; sequencing was by immunoSEQ multiplex PCR. The table lists a few million clones, 85% to 95% of them singletons. Study results and limitations: Larger richness was generally estimated for naive than memory subsets.

The chain uses TRBV27 and TRBJ1-1; 10 bases map to TRBD1. This clonotype was obtained from a man between 18 and 29 years old in good health. Some clones in this sample may be carry-over from other donors' samples. Sequencing was done on a sample of naive CD4+ T cells from PBMCs. The subset denotes: CD45RA+ positively selected. In nucleotides, the CDR3 is TGTGCCAGCAGTCTGACCGGGACAGGGGCTGAAGCTTTCTTT. This gives the protein CASSLTGTGAEAFF.